This T cell receptor (beta chain) was sequenced during a study of HIV-infected children after antiretroviral therapy interruption. Ten or more counts support this clonotype. This CDR3 is built from 15 residues. The V gene's germline CDR1 is LNHNV and CDR2 YYDKDF (reference sequence). Trimming took off 5 bases at V and 5 bases at J, with 18 bases between the two ends. Specified treatment: PENTA 11 planned treatment interruption arm or continuous ART arm. A 3' RACE protocol on RNA, with unique molecular identifiers, produced the TCR library. From the 3' RACE reads, TCRdb called clonotypes with MiXCR, one entry per CDR3 protein. The sample has more than 40,000 distinct CDR3 sequences, around 4.1% seen once.

This chain connects TRBV15 to TRBJ1-1; the D gene is possibly TRBD1 (5 bases). The TCR was taken from a pool of human donors with HIV. Sequencing was performed on CD45RA+ CD4+ T cells from PBMCs, pooled from several time points, taken from a donor given antiretroviral therapy, either interrupted or continuous. Subset specified: naive CD4+ CD45RA+ CD45RO- T cells. CDR3 nucleotides: TGTGCCACCAGCGCCAGAGGGGAGGGAGGGACTGAAGCTTTCTTT. It specifies CATSARGEGGTEAFF. Full variable domain (rest looked up from reference TRBV15 and TRBJ1-1): DAMVIQNPRYQVTQFGKPVTLSCSQTLNHNVMYWYQQKSSQAPKLLFHYYDKDFNNEADTPDNFQSRRPNTSFCFLDIRSPGLGDTAMYLCATSARGEGGTEAFFGQGTRLTVV.